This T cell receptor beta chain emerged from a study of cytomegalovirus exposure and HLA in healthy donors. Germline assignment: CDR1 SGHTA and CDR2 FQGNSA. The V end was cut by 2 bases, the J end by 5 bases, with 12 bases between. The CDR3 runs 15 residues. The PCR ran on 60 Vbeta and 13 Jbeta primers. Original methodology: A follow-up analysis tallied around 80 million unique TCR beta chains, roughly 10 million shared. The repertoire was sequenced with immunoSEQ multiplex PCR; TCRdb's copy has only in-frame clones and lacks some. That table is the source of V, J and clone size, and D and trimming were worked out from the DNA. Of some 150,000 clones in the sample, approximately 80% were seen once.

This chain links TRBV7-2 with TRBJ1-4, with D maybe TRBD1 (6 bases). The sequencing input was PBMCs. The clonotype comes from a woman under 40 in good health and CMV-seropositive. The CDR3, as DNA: TGTGCCAGCAGCTTATGGGGGCGACTGAATGAAAAACTGTTTTTT. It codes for CASSLWGRLNEKLFF.